This is a list of T cell receptor beta chains from one sample in a study of T cells in Graves' hyperthyroidism and ophthalmopathy. TCRdb analysed the multiplex PCR reads with MiXCR anew, one entry per CDR3 protein. The sample contains around 270,000 distinct CDR3 sequences, roughly 19% of which appear only once. Material: blood. The receptors shown here come from a middle-aged man with Graves' ophthalmopathy. CDR3s include the opening cysteine and the closing phenylalanine or tryptophan.

v_gene,j_gene,CDR3aa
TRBV7-7,TRBJ2-1,CASSLGLAGKNEQFF
TRBV19,TRBJ1-5,CASSTSELFQPQHF
TRBV25-1,TRBJ2-7,CASSGRLAESYEQYF
TRBV4-1,TRBJ2-4,CASSQGSRVAKNIQYF
TRBV30,TRBJ1-1,CAWSPRDIEAFF
TRBV19,TRBJ2-1,CASSILSRTRTGEQFF
TRBV5-6,TRBJ2-1,CASSLVNSAMKQFF
TRBV28,TRBJ2-3,CANSWTSGRGDTQYF
TRBV6-1,TRBJ1-2,CASRPGGTHYGYTF
TRBV7-9,TRBJ2-1,CASSLGTVEQFF
TRBV20-1,TRBJ2-1,CSARYGPGIYNEQFF
TRBV3-1,TRBJ1-2,CASSPAATGGSGYTF
TRBV7-9,TRBJ2-7,CASSQPSGSNEQYF
TRBV3-1,TRBJ1-4,CASSQGRDRANEKLFF
TRBV3-1,TRBJ2-1,CASSQVGGPAEQFF
TRBV7-2,TRBJ2-5,CASSAPVWETQYF
TRBV6-1,TRBJ2-7,CASSEAWTYEQYF